The T cell receptor (beta chain) under discussion was sequenced for a study of blood T cell repertoires in COVID-19. Study context: Specimens from acute and convalescent COVID-19 originated in the United States, Italy and Spain. T cells, B-cell-depleted T cells, or PBMCs provided the cDNA or gDNA that served as material.

Authors' analysis steps: For nucleated cells, counts were estimated from reference gene primer amplification. Profiled with immunoSEQ multiplex PCR; TCRdb holds only in-frame clones, not every one. V and J calls plus clone size are reproduced from that table; the DNA served to infer D and trimming. The data contain 120,000 to 150,000 clones, around nine tenths of them singletons. The CDR3 is 16 residues long. Per germline, CDR1 SGHNT and CDR2 YYREEE (reference sequence). The V gene end was trimmed by 0 bases and the J gene end by 1 base; junction bases not matched to a gene: 3. The J gene is TRBJ2-2, the V gene TRBV5-4; 7 bases map to TRBD2. This sequence originates from a human donor in a cohort sampled during active COVID-19. The sequencing sample was made of peripheral blood. In DNA form, the CDR3 reads TGTGCCAGCAGCTTGGTGGGGGGGAGGAACACCGGGGAGCTGTTTTTT. It encodes CASSLVGGRNTGELFF.